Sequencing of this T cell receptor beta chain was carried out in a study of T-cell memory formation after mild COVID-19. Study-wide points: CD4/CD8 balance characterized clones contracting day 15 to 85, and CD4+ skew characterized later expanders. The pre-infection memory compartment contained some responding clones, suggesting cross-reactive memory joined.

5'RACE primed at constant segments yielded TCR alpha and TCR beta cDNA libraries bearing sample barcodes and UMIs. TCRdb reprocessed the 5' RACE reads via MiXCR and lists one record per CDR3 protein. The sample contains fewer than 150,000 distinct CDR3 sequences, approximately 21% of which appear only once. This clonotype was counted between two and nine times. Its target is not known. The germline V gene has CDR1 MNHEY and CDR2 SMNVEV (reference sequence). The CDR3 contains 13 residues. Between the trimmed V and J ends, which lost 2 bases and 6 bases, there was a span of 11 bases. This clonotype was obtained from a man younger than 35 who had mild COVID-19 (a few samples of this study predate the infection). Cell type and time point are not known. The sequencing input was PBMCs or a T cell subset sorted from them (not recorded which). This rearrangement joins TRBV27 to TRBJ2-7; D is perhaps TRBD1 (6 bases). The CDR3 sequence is CASSLPGQSEQYF. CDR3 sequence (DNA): TGTGCCAGCAGTTTACCCGGACAGTCCGAGCAGTACTTC.